This TCR beta chain originates from a study of blood T cell repertoires in COVID-19. Germline V CDR1 and CDR2: MDHEN, SYDVKM. V lost 2 bases to trimming and J lost 3 bases, with 8 bases between them. This CDR3 has 13 residues. Data came from immunoSEQ multiplex PCR; TCRdb stores just in-frame clones and leaves some out. The table has about 29,000 clones, 60% to 80% seen once. The receptor's source is a woman between 65 and 79 years old with acute or convalescent COVID-19. Sequenced sample: peripheral blood. The chain has TRBV28 and TRBJ2-7; D gene unclear. CDR3 coding DNA: TGTGCCAGCAGTTTAGCAGGTCTCTACGAGCAGTACTTC. Amino acids: CASSLAGLYEQYF.